Each of the 12 T cell receptor beta chains below was sequenced from the same sample in a study of T cell responses to AZD1222 COVID-19 vaccine. Repertoires were generated with immunoSEQ multiplex PCR, while TCRdb's copy carries only in-frame clones and drops some. The data contain about 99,000 clones, 88% of them singletons. This specimen was peripheral blood, taken on day 0 of AZD1222 vaccination. Source of these receptors: an adult in good health.

This chain uses TRBV30 with TRBJ1-5; 10 bases are shared with TRBD1. The CDR3 has 14 amino acids. V shed 5 bases and J 7 bases; nucleotides not matched to a gene: 8. The V gene's germline CDR1 is GTSNPN and CDR2 SVGIG (reference sequence). In DNA form, the CDR3 reads TGTGCCTGGGGGGACAGGGGCTTAGGGCAGCCCCAGCATTTT. Translation: CAWGDRGLGQPQHF.

V usage is TRBV30 and J usage is TRBJ1-6; 7 nucleotides line up with TRBD1. The CDR3 totals 16 residues. Germline V gives CDR1 GTSNPN, CDR2 SVGIG (reference sequence). Losses at the gene ends were 3 bases for V and 4 bases for J; bases not matched to a gene: 9. The CDR3, as DNA: TGTGCCTGGAGGCCTACCGGGACAGCGTATAATTCACCCCTCCACTTT. This encodes CAWRPTGTAYNSPLHF.

This chain uses TRBV12-3 or TRBV12-4 with TRBJ1-2; D is ambiguous. Deletions cut 10 bases from V and 10 bases from J, with 16 bases between. The CDR3 spans 11 residues. Here the CDR3 reads CATSPGRAYTF. The CDR3 coding sequence is TGTGCCACCTCACCCGGGAGGGCCTACACCTTC.

The gene calls are TRBV18 and TRBJ2-1; 7 bases align to TRBD1. Germline CDR1 reads KGHSH; CDR2 reads LQKENI. J lost 10 bases, V lost 0 bases, and 0 bases had no gene match. This CDR3 is built from 12 residues. The CDR3 loop is CASSPPGQEQFF. The CDR3 DNA reads TGTGCCAGCTCACCACCGGGACAGGAGCAGTTCTTC.

V gene TRBV4-3 combines with J gene TRBJ1-4, with 7 bases fitting TRBD1. The ends lost 0 bases at V and 6 bases at J; junction bases unmatched: 7. Germline loops: CDR1 LGHNA, CDR2 YSLEER. The CDR3 contains 16 residues. The CDR3 here is CASSQDLGTADEKLFF. The CDR3 DNA is TGCGCCAGCAGCCAAGATCTTGGGACAGCGGATGAAAAACTGTTTTTT.

The chain carries TRBV27 and TRBJ1-5, with D possibly matching TRBD1 (6 bases). V was clipped by 5 bases and J by 0 bases, with 23 bases between them. Germline V CDR1 and CDR2: MNHEY, SMNVEV (reference sequence). The CDR3 extends over 19 amino acids. The CDR3 sequence: CASSPTPGVGFGSNQPQHF. The CDR3 DNA is TGTGCCAGCAGTCCTACCCCAGGGGTAGGGTTCGGTAGCAATCAGCCCCAGCATTTT.

This chain connects TRBV11-3 to TRBJ1-1; D gene uncertain. The V and J ends lost 1 base and 0 bases respectively, with 9 bases between them. The germline gives CDR1 SGHNT, CDR2 YENEEA. The CDR3 has 15 amino acids. In DNA, the CDR3 is TGTGCCAGCAGCTTAGGGGGAGACATGAACACTGAAGCTTTCTTT. It encodes CASSLGGDMNTEAFF.

The chain joins TRBV9 to TRBJ1-1, with unresolved D. The V and J ends lost 4 bases and 1 base respectively, with 14 bases between them. CDR3 size: 15 residues. The germline gives CDR1 SGDLS, CDR2 YYNGEE. CDR3 nucleotides: TGTGCCAGCAGCCTAGGTGGCAGTAAGAACACTGAAGCTTTCTTT. Protein: CASSLGGSKNTEAFF.

The J gene is TRBJ2-1, the V gene TRBV24-1; 9 nucleotides align to TRBD1. This CDR3 has 14 amino acids. After removal of 9 bases from V and 5 bases from J, the junction contained 7 bases not matched to a gene. CDR1 is KGHDR and CDR2 is SFDVKD in the germline V gene. CDR3 nucleotides: TGTGCCACCCAGGACAGGGGTGCTCACAATGAGCAGTTCTTC. Translation gives CATQDRGAHNEQFF.

This clone was counted only a few times. The V and J genes are TRBV28 and TRBJ1-2; no clear D. The CDR3 sequence is 13 residues long. Trimming pared 2 bases from V and 2 bases from J, leaving 6 bases between. Per the germline V gene, CDR1 is MDHEN and CDR2 is SYDVKM. The CDR3 sequence is CASSLIGNYGYTF. In nucleotides, the CDR3 is TGTGCCAGCAGTTTAATCGGGAACTATGGCTACACCTTC.

J is TRBJ2-1 and V is TRBV19; 7 bases match TRBD2. This CDR3 has 13 amino acids. Unmatched junction bases numbered 9, after V lost 6 bases and J lost 10 bases. The germline CDR1 and CDR2 sequences are LNHDA and SQIVND (reference sequence). The chain's CDR3 is CASRGGRAGEQFF. In DNA form, the CDR3 reads TGTGCCAGTAGGGGCGGGCGAGCGGGGGAGCAGTTCTTC. Filled out from reference TRBV19 and TRBJ2-1, the complete variable domain reads DGGITQSPKYLFRKEGQNVTLSCEQNLNHDAMYWYRQDPGQGLRLIYYSQIVNDFQKGDIAEGYSVSREKKESFPLTVTSAQKNPTAFYLCASRGGRAGEQFFGPGTRLTVL.

The V gene is TRBV5-1, the J gene TRBJ1-2; 7 bases map to TRBD1. The CDR3 contains 18 residues. The V segment lost 4 bases and the J segment 4 bases; nucleotides outside the gene matches: 19. CDR1 and CDR2 (germline): SGHRS, YFSETQ. CDR3 sequence: CASSPDGTVATGSYGYTF. The CDR3 DNA follows: TGCGCCAGCAGCCCGGACGGGACAGTGGCCACTGGTTCCTATGGCTACACCTTC.